This T cell receptor beta chain was identified during a study of T cells in Graves' hyperthyroidism and ophthalmopathy. TCR beta CDR3 sequences were amplified from RNA transcripts. An initial round of RT-PCR targeting the TCR CDR3 relied on the HTBI primer set. TCRdb reprocessed the multiplex PCR reads via MiXCR and lists one record per CDR3 protein. In the table there are fewer than 550,000 distinct CDR3 sequences, approximately 25% of which are singletons. Findings and limits, study-wide: Most thyroid clonotypes expanded above 0.001 were also detected in blood. Ophthalmopathy was identified by the model a median roughly six months ahead of onset.

This clonotype was seen only a few times. Its antigen is undetermined. The study based diagnoses on clinical symptoms, serum thyroxine and TRAb, thyroid ultrasound and orbital computed tomography. V dropped 4 bases and J dropped 3 bases, with 16 bases sitting between them. The CDR3 runs 15 residues. CDR1 and CDR2 (germline): SNHLY, FYNNEI. Sequencing input: blood. The origin of this receptor is a woman in her 30s with Graves' ophthalmopathy. The gene calls are TRBV2 and TRBJ2-7, with a tentative D call TRBD2 (6 bases). CDR3 bases: TGTGCCAGCAGTGCTGAGGTGGGACTTTTCTACGAGCAGTACTTC. The encoded protein is CASSAEVGLFYEQYF.